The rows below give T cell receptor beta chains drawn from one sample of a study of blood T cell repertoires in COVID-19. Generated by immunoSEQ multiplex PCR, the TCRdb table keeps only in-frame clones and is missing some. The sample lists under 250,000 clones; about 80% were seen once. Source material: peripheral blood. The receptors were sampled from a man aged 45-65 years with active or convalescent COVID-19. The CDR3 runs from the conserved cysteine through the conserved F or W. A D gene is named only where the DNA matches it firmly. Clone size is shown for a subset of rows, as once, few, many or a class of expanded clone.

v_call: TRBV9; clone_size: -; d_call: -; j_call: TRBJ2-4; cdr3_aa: CASSADGEVDIQYF; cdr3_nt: TGTGCCAGCAGCGCTGATGGCGAGGTAGACATTCAGTACTTC
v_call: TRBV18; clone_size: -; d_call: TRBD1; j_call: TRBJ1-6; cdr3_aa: CASSPQTGTGSSPLHF; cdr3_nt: TGTGCCAGCTCACCACAAACCGGGACAGGTAGTTCACCCCTCCACTTT
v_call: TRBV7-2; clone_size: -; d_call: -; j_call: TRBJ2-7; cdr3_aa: CASSLVSQGPSYEQYF; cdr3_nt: TGTGCCAGCAGCTTAGTTAGCCAGGGGCCCTCCTACGAGCAGTACTTC
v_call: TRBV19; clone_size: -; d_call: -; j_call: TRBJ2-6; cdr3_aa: CASQGWTGANVLTF; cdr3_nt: TGTGCCAGTCAGGGGTGGACGGGGGCCAACGTCCTGACTTTC
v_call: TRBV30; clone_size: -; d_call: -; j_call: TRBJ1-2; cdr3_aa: CAWSVRGSGYTF; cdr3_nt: TGTGCCTGGAGTGTACGGGGTAGCGGCTACACCTTC
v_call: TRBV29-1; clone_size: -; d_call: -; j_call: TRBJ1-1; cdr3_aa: CSVKGGGTTEAFF; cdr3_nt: TGCAGCGTTAAAGGGGGGGGGACCACTGAAGCTTTCTTT
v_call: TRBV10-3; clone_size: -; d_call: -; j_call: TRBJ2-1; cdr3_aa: CAISESSNNEQFF; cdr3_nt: TGTGCCATCAGTGAGTCATCTAATAATGAGCAGTTCTTC
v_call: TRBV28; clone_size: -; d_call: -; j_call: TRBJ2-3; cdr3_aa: CASNEQGTTDTQYF; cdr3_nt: TGTGCCAGCAACGAACAGGGTACCACAGATACGCAGTATTTT
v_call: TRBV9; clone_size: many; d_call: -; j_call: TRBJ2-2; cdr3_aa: CASSGGGGHTGELFF; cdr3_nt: TGTGCCAGCAGCGGTGGGGGCGGGCACACCGGGGAGCTGTTTTTT
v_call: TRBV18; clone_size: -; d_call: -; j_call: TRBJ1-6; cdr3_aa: CASSPTGTMAPLHF; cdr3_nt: TGTGCCAGCTCACCTACCGGGACAATGGCACCCCTCCACTTT
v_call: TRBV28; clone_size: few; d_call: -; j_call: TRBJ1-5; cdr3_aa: CASSSSAGETNQPQHF; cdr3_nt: TGTGCCAGCAGTTCCTCCGCAGGGGAGACCAATCAGCCCCAGCATTTT
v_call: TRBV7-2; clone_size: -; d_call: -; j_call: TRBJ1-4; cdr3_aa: CASSPQGRVEEKLFF; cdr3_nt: TGTGCCAGCAGCCCACAGGGTAGGGTGGAAGAAAAACTGTTTTTT
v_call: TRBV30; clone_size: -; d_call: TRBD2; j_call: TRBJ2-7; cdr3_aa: CAWSVRGAGGYEQYF; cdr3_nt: TGTGCCTGGAGTGTACGGGGAGCGGGGGGTTACGAGCAGTACTTC
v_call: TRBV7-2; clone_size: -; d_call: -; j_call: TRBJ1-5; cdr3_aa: CASTKGGQPQHF; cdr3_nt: TGTGCCAGCACCAAAGGAGGCCAGCCCCAGCATTTT
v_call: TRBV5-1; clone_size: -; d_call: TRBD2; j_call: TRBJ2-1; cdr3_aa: CASSPTYPTSGGAREQFF; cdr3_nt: TGCGCCAGCAGCCCCACCTACCCGACTAGCGGGGGGGCTAGGGAGCAGTTCTTC
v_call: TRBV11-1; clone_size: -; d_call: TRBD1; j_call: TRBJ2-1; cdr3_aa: CASSADRGSYNEQFF; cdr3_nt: TGTGCCAGCAGCGCTGACAGGGGCTCCTACAATGAGCAGTTCTTC
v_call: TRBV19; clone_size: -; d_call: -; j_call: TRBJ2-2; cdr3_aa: CASSIHRVTGELFF; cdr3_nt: TGTGCCAGTAGTATACACAGGGTCACCGGGGAGCTGTTTTTT
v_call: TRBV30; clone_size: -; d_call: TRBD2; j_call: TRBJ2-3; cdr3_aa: CASGTSGSDTQYF; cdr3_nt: TGTGCCTCCGGGACTAGCGGATCAGATACGCAGTATTTT
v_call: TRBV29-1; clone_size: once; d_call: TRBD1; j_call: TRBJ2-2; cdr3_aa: CSAMPARTGITGELFF; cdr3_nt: TGCAGCGCCATGCCGGCCAGGACAGGGATAACCGGGGAGCTGTTTTTT
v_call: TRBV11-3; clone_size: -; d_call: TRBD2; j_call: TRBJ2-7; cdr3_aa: CASSTSSGGGTYEQYF; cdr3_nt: TGTGCCAGCAGCACTTCTAGCGGGGGGGGGACCTACGAGCAGTACTTC
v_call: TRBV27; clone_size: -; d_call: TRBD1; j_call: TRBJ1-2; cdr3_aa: CASSPTPGTGGAFGYTF; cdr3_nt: TGTGCCAGCAGTCCAACTCCCGGGACAGGGGGCGCGTTTGGCTACACCTTC